This T cell receptor (beta chain) appears in the sequencing data of a study of CD8 T cells in ankylosing spondylitis. Broader study findings: Disease-associated clonotypes exhibited CD8+ identity and were relatively infrequent in peripheral blood. A TCR beta motif made of about 8 highly homologous variants seemed typical of ankylosing spondylitis blood.

TCRdb independently ran MiXCR on the 5' RACE reads; one entry per CDR3 protein. The top ten clones hold under 0.6% of a sample with some 840,000 distinct CDR3 sequences, approximately 12% of them seen once. The CDR3 extends over 13 amino acids. Germline V CDR1 and CDR2: WSHSY, SAAADI. The germline V and J ends were trimmed by 7 bases and 0 bases, with 7 bases remaining between them. There are a few counts of this clonotype. Its matching antigen is unknown. The chain carries TRBV10-2 and TRBJ2-1; D remains ambiguous. Sample: blood, either unsorted or a sorted T cell fraction (not recorded which). The origin of this receptor is a male donor with ankylosing spondylitis. CDR3 residues: CASNDPSYNEQFF. In DNA, the CDR3 is TGCGCCAGCAATGACCCCTCCTACAATGAGCAGTTCTTC.